This T cell receptor (beta chain) derives from a study of blood T cell repertoires in COVID-19. Study-wide background: Samples of COVID-19 (acute and convalescent) were obtained from the United States, Italy and Spain.

Followed over time, Seattle patients had been enrolled while infection was active. Measured with immunoSEQ multiplex PCR; TCRdb has only the in-frame clones, and not every one. The sample has some 450,000 clones, roughly 89% seen once. V was pared by 0 bases and J by 4 bases, with 14 bases between. CDR3 length: 16 amino acids. The germline V gene has CDR1 MRHNA and CDR2 SNTAGT. This clonotype was obtained from a man aged 18 to 29 with COVID-19, enrolled during active disease. This chain connects TRBV6-4 to TRBJ2-3; D is unresolved. Sample: peripheral blood. CDR3 DNA: TGTGCCAGCAGTGACTCCGGTAGCCCCACACCAGATACGCAGTATTTT. It specifies CASSDSGSPTPDTQYF.